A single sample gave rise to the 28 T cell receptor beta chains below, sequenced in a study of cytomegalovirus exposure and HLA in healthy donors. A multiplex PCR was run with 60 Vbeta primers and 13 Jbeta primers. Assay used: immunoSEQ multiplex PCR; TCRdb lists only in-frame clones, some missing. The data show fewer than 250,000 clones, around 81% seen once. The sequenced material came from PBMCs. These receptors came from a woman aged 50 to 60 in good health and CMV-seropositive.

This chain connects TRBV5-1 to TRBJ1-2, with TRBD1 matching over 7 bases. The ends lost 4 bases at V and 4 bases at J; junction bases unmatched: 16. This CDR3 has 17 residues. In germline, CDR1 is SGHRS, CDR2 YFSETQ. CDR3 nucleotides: TGCGCCAGCAGCCGGGGGACAGCCCGTGATCTTCTCTATGGCTACACCTTC. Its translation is CASSRGTARDLLYGYTF.

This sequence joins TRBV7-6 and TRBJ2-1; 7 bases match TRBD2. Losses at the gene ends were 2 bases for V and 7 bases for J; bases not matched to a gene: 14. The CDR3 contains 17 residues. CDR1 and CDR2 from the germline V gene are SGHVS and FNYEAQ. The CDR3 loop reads CASSLSPSGRSGNEQFF. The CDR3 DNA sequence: TGTGCCAGCAGCTTATCCCCTAGCGGACGGTCGGGTAATGAGCAGTTCTTC.

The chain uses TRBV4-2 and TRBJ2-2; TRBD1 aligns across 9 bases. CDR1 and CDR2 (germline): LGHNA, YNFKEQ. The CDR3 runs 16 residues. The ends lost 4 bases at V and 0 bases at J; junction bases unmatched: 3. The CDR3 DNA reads TGTGCCAGCAGCCTGGGACAGGGCCCGAACACCGGGGAGCTGTTTTTT. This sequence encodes CASSLGQGPNTGELFF.

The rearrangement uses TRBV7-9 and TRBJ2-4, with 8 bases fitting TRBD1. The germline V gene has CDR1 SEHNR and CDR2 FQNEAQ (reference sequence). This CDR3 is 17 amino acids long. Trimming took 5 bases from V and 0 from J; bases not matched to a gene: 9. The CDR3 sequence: CASSIHTGGLAKNIQYF. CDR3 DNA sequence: TGTGCCAGCAGCATACACACAGGGGGACTAGCCAAAAACATTCAGTACTTC. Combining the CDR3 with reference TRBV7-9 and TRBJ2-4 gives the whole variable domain DTGVSQNPRHKITKRGQNVTFRCDPISEHNRLYWYRQTLGQGPEFLTYFQNEAQLEKSRLLSDRFSAERPKGSFSTLEIQRTEQGDSAMYLCASSIHTGGLAKNIQYFGAGTRLSVL.

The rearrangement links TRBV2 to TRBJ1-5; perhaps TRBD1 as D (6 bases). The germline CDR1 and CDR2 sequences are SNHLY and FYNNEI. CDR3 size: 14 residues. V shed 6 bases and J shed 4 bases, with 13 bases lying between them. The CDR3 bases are TGTGCCAGCAGCGTCGGACAGCGGAATCAGCCCCAGCATTTT. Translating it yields CASSVGQRNQPQHF.

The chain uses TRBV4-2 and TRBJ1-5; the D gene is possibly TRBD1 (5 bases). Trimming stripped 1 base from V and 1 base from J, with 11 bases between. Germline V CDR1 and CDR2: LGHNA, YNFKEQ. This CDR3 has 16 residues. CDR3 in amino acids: CASSQGGGASNQPQHF. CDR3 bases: TGTGCCAGCAGCCAAGGGGGGGGTGCGAGCAATCAGCCCCAGCATTTT.

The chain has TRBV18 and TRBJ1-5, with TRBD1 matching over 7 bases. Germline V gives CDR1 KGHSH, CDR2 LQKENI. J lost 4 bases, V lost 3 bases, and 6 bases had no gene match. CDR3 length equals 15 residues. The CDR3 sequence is CASSPTGQLNQPQHF. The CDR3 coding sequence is TGTGCCAGCTCACCGACGGGACAGTTAAATCAGCCCCAGCATTTT.

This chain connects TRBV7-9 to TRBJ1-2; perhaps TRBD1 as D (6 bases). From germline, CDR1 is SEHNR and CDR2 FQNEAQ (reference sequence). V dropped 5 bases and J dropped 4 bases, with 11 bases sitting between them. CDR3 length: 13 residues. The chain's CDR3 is CASSPTGSYGYTF. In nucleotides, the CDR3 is TGTGCCAGCAGCCCAACAGGGTCCTATGGCTACACCTTC.

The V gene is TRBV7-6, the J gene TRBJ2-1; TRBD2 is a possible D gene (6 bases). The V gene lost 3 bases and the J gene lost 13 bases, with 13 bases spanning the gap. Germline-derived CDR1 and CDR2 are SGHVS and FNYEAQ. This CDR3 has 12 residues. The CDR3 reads CASSLPGGPQFF. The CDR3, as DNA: TGTGCCAGCAGCTTGCCCGGGGGTCCTCAGTTCTTC. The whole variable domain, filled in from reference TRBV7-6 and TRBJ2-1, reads GAGVSQSPRYKVTKRGQDVALRCDPISGHVSLYWYRQALGQGPEFLTYFNYEAQQDKSGLPNDRFSAERPEGSISTLTIQRTEQRDSAMYRCASSLPGGPQFFGPGTRLTVL.

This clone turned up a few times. The CDR3 region is CASSQAGLAEYNEQFF. CDR3 sequence (DNA): TGTGCCAGCAGCCAGGCCGGACTAGCGGAATACAATGAGCAGTTCTTC. The chain couples TRBV4-2 to TRBJ2-1; 10 positions agree with TRBD2. The V gene's germline CDR1 is LGHNA and CDR2 YNFKEQ. The CDR3 extends over 16 amino acids. V lost 3 bases to trimming and J lost 4 bases; unmatched junction nucleotides: 6.

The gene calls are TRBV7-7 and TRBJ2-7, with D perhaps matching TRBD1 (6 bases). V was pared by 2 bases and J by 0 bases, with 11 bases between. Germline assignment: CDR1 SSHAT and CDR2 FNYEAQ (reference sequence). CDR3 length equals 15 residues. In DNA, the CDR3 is TGTGCCAGCAGCTTACGGCAGGGGAGCTCCTACGAGCAGTACTTC. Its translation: CASSLRQGSSYEQYF.

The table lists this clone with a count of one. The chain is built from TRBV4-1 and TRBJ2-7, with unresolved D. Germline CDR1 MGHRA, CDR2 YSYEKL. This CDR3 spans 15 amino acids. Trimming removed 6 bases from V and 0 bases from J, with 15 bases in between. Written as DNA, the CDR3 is TGCGCCAGCAGTACAACGACAATGAGCTCCTACGAGCAGTACTTC. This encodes CASSTTTMSSYEQYF.

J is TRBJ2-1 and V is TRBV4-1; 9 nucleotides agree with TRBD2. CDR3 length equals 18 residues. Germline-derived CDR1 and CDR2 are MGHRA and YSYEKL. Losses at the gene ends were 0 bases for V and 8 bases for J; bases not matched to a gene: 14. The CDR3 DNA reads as TGCGCCAGCAGCCAAGATCGTCTGAGCGGGGGGCCTTTCGATGAGCAGTTCTTC. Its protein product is CASSQDRLSGGPFDEQFF.

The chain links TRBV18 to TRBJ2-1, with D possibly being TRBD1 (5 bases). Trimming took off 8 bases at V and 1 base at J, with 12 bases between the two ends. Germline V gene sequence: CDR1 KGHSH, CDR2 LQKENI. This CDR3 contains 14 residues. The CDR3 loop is CASTPGASYNEQFF. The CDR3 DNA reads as TGTGCCAGCACGCCTGGGGCATCCTACAATGAGCAGTTCTTC.

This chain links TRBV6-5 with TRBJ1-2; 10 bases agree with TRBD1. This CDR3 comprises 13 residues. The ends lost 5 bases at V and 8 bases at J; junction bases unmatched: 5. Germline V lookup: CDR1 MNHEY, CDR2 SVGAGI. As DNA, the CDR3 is TGTGCCAGCAGTCGGGGGACAGGGGAAGGCTACACCTTC. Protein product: CASSRGTGEGYTF.

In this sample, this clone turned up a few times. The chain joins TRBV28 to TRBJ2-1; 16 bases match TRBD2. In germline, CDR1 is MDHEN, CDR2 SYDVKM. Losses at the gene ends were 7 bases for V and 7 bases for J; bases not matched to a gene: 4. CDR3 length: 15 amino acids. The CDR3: CASTSGLAGGNEQFF. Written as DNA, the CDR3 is TGTGCCAGCACCTCGGGACTAGCGGGGGGGAATGAGCAGTTCTTC.

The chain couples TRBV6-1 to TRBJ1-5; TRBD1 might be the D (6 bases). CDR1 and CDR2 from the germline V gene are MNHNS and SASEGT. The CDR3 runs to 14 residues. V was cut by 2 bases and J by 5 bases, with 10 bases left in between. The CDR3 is CASSERTVDQPQHF. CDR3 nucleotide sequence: TGTGCCAGCAGTGAACGGACAGTTGATCAGCCCCAGCATTTT.

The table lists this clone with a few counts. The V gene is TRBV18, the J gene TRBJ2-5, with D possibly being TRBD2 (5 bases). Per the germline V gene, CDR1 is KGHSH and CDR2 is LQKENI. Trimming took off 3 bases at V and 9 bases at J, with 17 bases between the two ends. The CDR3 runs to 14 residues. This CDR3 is CASSPIGKPEAQYF. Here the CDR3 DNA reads TGTGCCAGCTCACCCATAGGCAAACCGGAGGCCCAGTACTTC.

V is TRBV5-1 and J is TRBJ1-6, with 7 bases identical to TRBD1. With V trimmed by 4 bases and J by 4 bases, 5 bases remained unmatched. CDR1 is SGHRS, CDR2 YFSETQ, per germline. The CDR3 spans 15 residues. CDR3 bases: TGCGCCAGCAGCGGGACAGCCTCGTATAATTCACCCCTCCACTTT. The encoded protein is CASSGTASYNSPLHF.

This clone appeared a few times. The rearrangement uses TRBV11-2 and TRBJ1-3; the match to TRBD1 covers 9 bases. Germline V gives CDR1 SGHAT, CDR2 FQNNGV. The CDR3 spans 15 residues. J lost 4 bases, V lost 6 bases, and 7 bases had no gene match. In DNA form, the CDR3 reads TGTGCCAGCAGAGGGACAGGGAGCCTCGGAAACACCATATATTTT. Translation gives CASRGTGSLGNTIYF. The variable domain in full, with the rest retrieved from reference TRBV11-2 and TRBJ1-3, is EAGVAQSPRYKIIEKRQSVAFWCNPISGHATLYWYQQILGQGPKLLIQFQNNGVVDDSQLPKDRFSAERLKGVDSTLKIQPAKLEDSAVYLCASRGTGSLGNTIYFGEGSWLTVV.

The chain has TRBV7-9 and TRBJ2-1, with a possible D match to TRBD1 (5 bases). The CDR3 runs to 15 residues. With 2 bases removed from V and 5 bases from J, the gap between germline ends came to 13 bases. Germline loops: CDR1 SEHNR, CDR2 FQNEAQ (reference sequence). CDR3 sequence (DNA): TGTGCCAGCAGCTTAAAGACAGAATGGAACAATGAGCAGTTCTTC. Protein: CASSLKTEWNNEQFF.

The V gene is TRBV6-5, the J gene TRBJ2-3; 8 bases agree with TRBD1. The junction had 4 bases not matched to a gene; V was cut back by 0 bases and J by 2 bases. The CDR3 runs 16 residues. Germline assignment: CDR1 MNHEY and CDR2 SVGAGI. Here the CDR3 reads CASSYSQGGYTDTQYF. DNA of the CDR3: TGTGCCAGCAGTTACTCACAGGGGGGCTACACAGATACGCAGTATTTT.

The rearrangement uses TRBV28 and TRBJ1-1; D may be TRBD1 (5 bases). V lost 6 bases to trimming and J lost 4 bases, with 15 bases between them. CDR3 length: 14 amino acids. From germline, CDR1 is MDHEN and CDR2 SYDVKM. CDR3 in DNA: TGTGCCAGCAGGCGACAGAGACTGGGCACTGAAGCTTTCTTT. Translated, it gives CASRRQRLGTEAFF.

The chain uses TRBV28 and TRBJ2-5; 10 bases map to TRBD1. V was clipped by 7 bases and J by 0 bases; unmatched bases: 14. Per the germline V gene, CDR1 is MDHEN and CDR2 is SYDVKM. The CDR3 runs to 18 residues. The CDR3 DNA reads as TGTGCCAGCACCACCGTTTTGGACAGGGGGGCGTACCAAGAGACCCAGTACTTC. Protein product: CASTTVLDRGAYQETQYF.

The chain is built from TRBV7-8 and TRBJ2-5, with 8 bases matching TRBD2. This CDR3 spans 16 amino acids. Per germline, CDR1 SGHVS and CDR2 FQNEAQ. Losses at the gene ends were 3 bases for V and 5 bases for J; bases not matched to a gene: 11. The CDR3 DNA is TGTGCCAGCAGCTTCCCCGGGGGGGGGCAGGGGGAGACCCAGTACTTC. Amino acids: CASSFPGGGQGETQYF.

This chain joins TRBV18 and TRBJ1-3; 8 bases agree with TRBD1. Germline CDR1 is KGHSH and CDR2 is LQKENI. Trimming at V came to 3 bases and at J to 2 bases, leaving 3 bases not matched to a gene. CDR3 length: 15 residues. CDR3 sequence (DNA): TGTGCCAGCTCACCCCCGACAGGGGCTGGAAACACCATATATTTT. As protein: CASSPPTGAGNTIYF.

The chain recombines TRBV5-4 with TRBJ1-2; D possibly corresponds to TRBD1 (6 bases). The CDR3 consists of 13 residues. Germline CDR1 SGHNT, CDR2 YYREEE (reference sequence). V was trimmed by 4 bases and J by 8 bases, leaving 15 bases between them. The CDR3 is CASSIDRTAGYTF. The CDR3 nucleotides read TGTGCCAGCAGCATTGATAGGACAGCCGGCTACACCTTC.

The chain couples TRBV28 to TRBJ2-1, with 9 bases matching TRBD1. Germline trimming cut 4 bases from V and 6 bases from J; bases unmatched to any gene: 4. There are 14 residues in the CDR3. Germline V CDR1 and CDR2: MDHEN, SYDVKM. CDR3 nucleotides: TGTGCCAGCAGTTGGACAGGGGTCCGCAATGAGCAGTTCTTC. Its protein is CASSWTGVRNEQFF.